This T cell receptor (beta chain) was obtained from a study of blood T cell repertoires in COVID-19. Study information: There were acute and convalescent COVID-19 samples, and they came from the United States, Italy and Spain.

Authors' processing steps: Nucleated cell number was recorded as an estimate derived from reference gene primer amplification. Using immunoSEQ multiplex PCR, the repertoire was profiled, and TCRdb retains in-frame clones only, with some absent. V, J and clone size reflect that table, while D and trimming were determined from the DNA. Among about 250,000 clones listed, 86% were seen once. Per germline, CDR1 SGHDT and CDR2 YYEEEE. The CDR3 covers 16 residues. J was trimmed by 0 bases and V by 3 bases; bases with no gene match: 4. The source material was peripheral blood. The receptor was isolated from a woman aged 80 or older with COVID-19, enrolled during active disease. This chain uses TRBV5-6 with TRBJ2-2, with 8 positions matching TRBD1. The CDR3 reads CASSSRQGTNTGELFF. The DNA of the CDR3 is TGTGCCAGCAGCTCCCGACAGGGGACGAACACCGGGGAGCTGTTTTTT.